This T cell receptor beta chain was captured in a study of a mutant IDH1 vaccine in newly diagnosed glioma. Time point meaning: week 47, end of study. A 20-mer mutant IDH1 peptide at 300 ug was injected subcutaneously with topical imiquimod. Some clones are missing from TCRdb's copy, which holds only in-frame ones; the method was immunoSEQ multiplex PCR. The data contain 55,000 to 65,000 clones, approximately 71% of them singletons. The CDR3 consists of 13 residues. Trimming removed 1 base at V and 9 bases at J, with 14 bases between. CDR1 and CDR2 (germline): GTSNPN, SVGIG (reference sequence). Comments on this clone: No antigen is known for it.

The source is a man aged 50-59 years with glioma. This specimen consisted of PBMCs, obtained from a glioma patient whose treatment included an IDH1 peptide vaccine. The chain joins TRBV30 to TRBJ2-3; a possible D gene is TRBD1 (5 bases). The CDR3 DNA sequence: TGTGCCTGGAGTGCCCCCGTGGGGCAGACGCAGTATTTT. This sequence encodes CAWSAPVGQTQYF.